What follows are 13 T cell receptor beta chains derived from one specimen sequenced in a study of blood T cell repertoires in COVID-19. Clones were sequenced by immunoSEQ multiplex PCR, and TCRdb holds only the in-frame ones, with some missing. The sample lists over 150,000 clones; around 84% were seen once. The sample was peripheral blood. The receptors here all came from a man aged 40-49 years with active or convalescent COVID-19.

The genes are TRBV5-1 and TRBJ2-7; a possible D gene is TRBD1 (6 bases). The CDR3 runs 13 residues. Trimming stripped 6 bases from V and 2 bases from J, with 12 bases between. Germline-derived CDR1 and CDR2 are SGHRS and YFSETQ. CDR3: CASTPDSTYEQYF. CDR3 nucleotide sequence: TGCGCCAGCACTCCGGACAGCACCTACGAGCAGTACTTC.

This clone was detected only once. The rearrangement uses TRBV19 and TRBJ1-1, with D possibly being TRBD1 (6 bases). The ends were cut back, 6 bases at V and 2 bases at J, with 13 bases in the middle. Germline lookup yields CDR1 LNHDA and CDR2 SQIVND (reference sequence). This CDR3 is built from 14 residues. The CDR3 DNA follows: TGTGCCAGTAGCTTTACAGGGCGTAACACTGAAGCTTTCTTT. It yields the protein CASSFTGRNTEAFF.

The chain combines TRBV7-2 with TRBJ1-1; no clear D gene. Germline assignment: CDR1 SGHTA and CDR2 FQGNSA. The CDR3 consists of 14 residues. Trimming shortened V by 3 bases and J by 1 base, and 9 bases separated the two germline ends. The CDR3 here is CASSLAGWNTEAFF. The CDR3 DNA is TGTGCCAGCAGCTTGGCGGGGTGGAACACTGAAGCTTTCTTT.

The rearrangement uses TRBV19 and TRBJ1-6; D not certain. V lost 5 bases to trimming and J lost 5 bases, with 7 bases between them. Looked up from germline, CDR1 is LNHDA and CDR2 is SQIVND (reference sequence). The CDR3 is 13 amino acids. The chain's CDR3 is CASSLLDNSPLHF. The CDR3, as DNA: TGTGCCAGTAGTCTCCTCGATAATTCACCCCTCCACTTT.

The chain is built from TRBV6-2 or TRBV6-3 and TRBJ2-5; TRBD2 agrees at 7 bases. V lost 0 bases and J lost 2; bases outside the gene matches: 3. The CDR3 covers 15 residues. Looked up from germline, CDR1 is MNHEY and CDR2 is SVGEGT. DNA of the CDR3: TGTGCCAGCAGTTACTCGGGAGGGTTACAAGAGACCCAGTACTTC. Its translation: CASSYSGGLQETQYF.

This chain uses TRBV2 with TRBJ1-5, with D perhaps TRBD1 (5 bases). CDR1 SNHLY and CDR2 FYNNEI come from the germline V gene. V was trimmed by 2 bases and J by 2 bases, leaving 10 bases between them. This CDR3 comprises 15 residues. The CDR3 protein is CASSERARGNQPQHF. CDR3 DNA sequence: TGTGCCAGCAGTGAAAGGGCCAGGGGCAATCAGCCCCAGCATTTT.

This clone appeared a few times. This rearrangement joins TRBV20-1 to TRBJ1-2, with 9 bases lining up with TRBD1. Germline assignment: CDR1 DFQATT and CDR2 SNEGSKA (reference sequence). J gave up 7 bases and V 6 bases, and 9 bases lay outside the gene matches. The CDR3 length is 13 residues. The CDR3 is CSASTGGRGGYTF. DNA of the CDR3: TGCAGTGCCAGTACAGGGGGCCGAGGTGGCTACACCTTC.

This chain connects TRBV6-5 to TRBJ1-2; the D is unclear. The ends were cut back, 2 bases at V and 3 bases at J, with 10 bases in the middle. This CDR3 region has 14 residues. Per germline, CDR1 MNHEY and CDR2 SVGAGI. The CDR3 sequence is CASSYSGSYYGYTF. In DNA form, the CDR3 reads TGTGCCAGCAGTTACAGCGGATCGTACTATGGCTACACCTTC.

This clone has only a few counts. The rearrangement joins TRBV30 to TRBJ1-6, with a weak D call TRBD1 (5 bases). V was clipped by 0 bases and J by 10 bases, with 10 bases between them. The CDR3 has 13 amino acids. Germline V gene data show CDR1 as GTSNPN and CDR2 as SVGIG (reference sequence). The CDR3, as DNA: TGTGCCTGGAGTGTACTGGGACTCTCACCCCTCCACTTT. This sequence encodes CAWSVLGLSPLHF.

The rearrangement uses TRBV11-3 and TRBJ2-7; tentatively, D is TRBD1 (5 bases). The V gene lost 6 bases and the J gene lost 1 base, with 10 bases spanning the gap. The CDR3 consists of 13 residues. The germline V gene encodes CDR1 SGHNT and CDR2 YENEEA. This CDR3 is CASSTQGSYEQYF. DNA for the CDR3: TGTGCCAGCAGTACTCAGGGTTCCTACGAGCAGTACTTC.

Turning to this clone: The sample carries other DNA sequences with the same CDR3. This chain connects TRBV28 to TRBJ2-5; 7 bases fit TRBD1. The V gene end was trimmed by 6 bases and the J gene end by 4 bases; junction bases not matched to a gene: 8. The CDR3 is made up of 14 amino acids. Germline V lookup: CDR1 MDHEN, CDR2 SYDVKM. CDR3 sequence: CASSLRQGGETQYF. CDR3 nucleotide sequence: TGTGCCAGCAGCCTGAGACAGGGCGGAGAGACCCAGTACTTC.

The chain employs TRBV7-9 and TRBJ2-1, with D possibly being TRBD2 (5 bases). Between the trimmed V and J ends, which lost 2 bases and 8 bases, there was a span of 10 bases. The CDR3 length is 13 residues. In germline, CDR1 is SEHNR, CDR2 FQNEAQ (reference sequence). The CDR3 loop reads CASSLRLADEQFF. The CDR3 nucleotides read TGTGCCAGCAGCTTACGGCTAGCTGATGAGCAGTTCTTC.

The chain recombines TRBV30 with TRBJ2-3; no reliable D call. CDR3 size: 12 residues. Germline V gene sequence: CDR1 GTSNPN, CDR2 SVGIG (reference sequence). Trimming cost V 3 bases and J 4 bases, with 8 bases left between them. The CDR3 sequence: CAWRSFADTQYF. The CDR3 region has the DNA TGTGCCTGGAGGAGTTTCGCAGATACGCAGTATTTT.